This T cell receptor (beta chain) came from a study of regulatory T cells in long-lasting Graves disease. V was pared by 3 bases and J by 5 bases, with 19 bases between. CDR1 SNHLY and CDR2 FYNNEI come from the germline V gene. CDR3 length: 16 residues. Regarding the study as a whole: Newly diagnosed Graves' patients exceeded persistent ones in TCR diversity.

This clonotype was seen repeatedly, ten times or more. Its target is not known. Described time point: newly diagnosed GD, antithyroid drugs for less than 3 months. RNA extracted from PBMCs served as the sequencing template. Patients all came to the study from an endocrinology department in Xi'an, China. CDR3 regions were amplified by Arm-PCR using iRepertoire HTBI primers to build TCR beta libraries. MiXCR, applied by TCRdb to the multiplex PCR reads, yields one record per CDR3 protein. The sample shows roughly 500,000 distinct CDR3 sequences, roughly 13% of them seen only once. This same sample was also taken into another study, of T cells in Graves' hyperthyroidism and ophthalmopathy. As reported in that work: RT-PCR in the first round (using the HTBI primer set) targeted the TCR CDR3. Most thyroid clonotypes expanded above 0.001 appeared in blood too.

This rearrangement joins TRBV2 to TRBJ2-5, with D perhaps TRBD1 or TRBD2 (6 bases each). The source material was peripheral blood mononuclear cells (PBMCs), sampled at new diagnosis, from a patient treated with antithyroid drugs. The receptor's source is a man aged 30-40 years with Graves disease. This chain's CDR3 is CASSDWDTPAGETQYF. The CDR3 DNA reads TGTGCCAGCAGTGATTGGGACACCCCTGCGGGGGAGACCCAGTACTTC.